These 24 T cell receptor beta chains originate from one sample sequenced in a study of T-cell memory formation after mild COVID-19. TCRdb re-derived calls from the 5' RACE reads in MiXCR, one entry per CDR3 protein. The data hold 300,000 or so distinct CDR3 sequences, with around 15% observed a single time. Sequencing was carried out using PBMCs or a T cell subset sorted from them (not recorded which). Source of these receptors: a man aged 18 to 30 who had mild COVID-19 (a few samples of this study predate the infection). Cell type and time point are not known.

This clonotype has just a few counts. The V and J genes are TRBV2 and TRBJ1-2; possibly TRBD1 for D (5 bases). Per germline, CDR1 SNHLY and CDR2 FYNNEI. V shed 10 bases and J shed 3 bases, with 12 bases lying between them. This CDR3 contains 12 residues. In nucleotides, the CDR3 is TGTGCCAAAGGGACGGAGTACTATGGCTACACCTTC. Translation gives CAKGTEYYGYTF.

This clonotype was seen a handful of times. The V and J genes are TRBV6-5 and TRBJ2-1, with a weak D call TRBD1 (5 bases). V was pared by 2 bases and J by 5 bases, with 13 bases between. Looked up from germline, CDR1 is MNHEY and CDR2 is SVGAGI. The CDR3 is 15 amino acids. The CDR3 DNA reads TGTGCCAGCAGTTACAACGGGCAGGGTGACAATGAGCAGTTCTTC. It codes for CASSYNGQGDNEQFF.

This chain joins TRBV19 and TRBJ1-5; no definite D call. The germline V gene encodes CDR1 LNHDA and CDR2 SQIVND (reference sequence). Trimming took 5 bases from V and 9 from J, leaving 17 bases between them. The CDR3 consists of 14 residues. In DNA, the CDR3 is TGTGCCAGTAGTGGTCCGGCGGGGTTTCCGCCCCAGCATTTT. It is translated as CASSGPAGFPPQHF.

Only a few counts were recorded for this clonotype. The V and J genes are TRBV6-4 and TRBJ2-7; D perhaps matches TRBD1 (6 bases). The CDR3 totals 13 residues. Deletions cut 3 bases from V and 7 bases from J, with 13 bases between. Germline loops: CDR1 MRHNA, CDR2 SNTAGT. CDR3 region: CASSEAGGGEQYV. The CDR3 DNA follows: TGTGCCAGCAGTGAGGCTGGGGGCGGTGAGCAGTACGTC.

The chain uses TRBV12-3 or TRBV12-4 and TRBJ2-1; D is possibly TRBD1 or TRBD2 (5 bases each). Trimming pared 3 bases from V and 15 bases from J, leaving 12 bases between. The CDR3 is 11 amino acids. CDR3 loop: CASSFGTRPFF. The CDR3 bases are TGTGCCAGCAGTTTTGGGACCAGGCCGTTCTTC.

This clonotype was detected ten times or more. The chain carries TRBV12-3 or TRBV12-4 and TRBJ2-3; D ambiguous. Trimming left V 4 bases short and J 2 bases short, with 16 bases between. There are 16 residues in the CDR3. CDR3 sequence: CASSSDGKLNTDTQYF. CDR3 DNA sequence: TGTGCCAGCAGTTCGGACGGCAAACTTAACACAGATACGCAGTATTTT.

J is TRBJ2-5 and V is TRBV5-5; 8 bases fit TRBD2. Germline assignment: CDR1 SGHKS and CDR2 YYEKEE (reference sequence). J lost 7 bases, V lost 4 bases, and 6 bases had no gene match. This CDR3 has 13 residues. The CDR3 coding sequence is TGTGCCAGCAGCCCGCGGGGGGCGGGGACCCAGTACTTC. Its translation: CASSPRGAGTQYF.

The V gene is TRBV7-9, the J gene TRBJ1-6; a possible D gene is TRBD1 (5 bases). CDR3 size: 15 residues. V dropped 1 base and J dropped 7 bases, with 11 bases sitting between them. Germline loops: CDR1 SEHNR, CDR2 FQNEAQ (reference sequence). The CDR3 DNA is TGTGCCAGCAGCTTAGGGGTAGGGGTCAATTCACCCCTCCACTTT. Translation gives CASSLGVGVNSPLHF.

The chain joins TRBV4-1 to TRBJ2-2; D possibly uses TRBD1 or TRBD2 (6 bases each). Germline V gives CDR1 MGHRA, CDR2 YSYEKL. CDR3 length: 18 amino acids. Trimming cost V 5 bases and J 3 bases, with 22 bases left between them. The CDR3 nucleotides are TGCGCCAGCAGCTCCCCCCCGGGGGCTTCGGCCCACACCGGGGAGCTGTTTTTT. This sequence encodes CASSSPPGASAHTGELFF.

This chain joins TRBV30 and TRBJ1-2, with D maybe TRBD1 (6 bases). Germline V CDR1 and CDR2: GTSNPN, SVGIG (reference sequence). Trimming took off 4 bases at V and 8 bases at J, with 14 bases between the two ends. This CDR3 spans 12 amino acids. CDR3 loop: CAWNRDIGGYTF. DNA of the CDR3: TGTGCCTGGAACAGGGATATAGGAGGCTACACCTTC. Using reference TRBV30 and TRBJ1-2 for the parts outside the CDR3, the full variable domain is SQTIHQWPATLVQPVGSPLSLECTVEGTSNPNLYWYRQAAGRGLQLLFYSVGIGQISSEVPQNLSASRPQDRQFILSSKKLLLSDSGFYLCAWNRDIGGYTFGSGTRLTVV.

This clonotype occurred a few times. The rearrangement uses TRBV6-5 and TRBJ2-2, with 7 nucleotides matching TRBD1. This CDR3 contains 17 residues. Germline trimming cut 0 bases from V and 5 bases from J; bases unmatched to any gene: 9. Germline loops: CDR1 MNHEY, CDR2 SVGAGI. CDR3 protein: CASSYSLLRGRTGELFF. CDR3 DNA sequence: TGTGCCAGCAGTTACTCCCTACTGAGGGGGCGAACCGGGGAGCTGTTTTTT.

This clonotype was detected only a few times. CDR3 nucleotide sequence: TGTGCCAGCAGCCGAGGACTAGCCTCTTACGAGCAGTACTTC. This encodes CASSRGLASYEQYF. The rearrangement links TRBV6-5 to TRBJ2-7, with TRBD2 identical over 8 bases. The CDR3 consists of 14 residues. The germline CDR1 and CDR2 sequences are MNHEY and SVGAGI. The V gene end was trimmed by 6 bases and the J gene end by 4 bases; junction bases not matched to a gene: 8.

The chain couples TRBV4-3 to TRBJ1-2, with no clear D. The CDR3 has 15 residues. V lost 0 bases, J lost 0 bases, and 8 bases lay in between. Looked up from germline, CDR1 is LGHNA and CDR2 is YSLEER. This CDR3 is CASSQESYSNYGYTF. Here the CDR3 DNA reads TGCGCCAGCAGCCAAGAGAGTTACTCTAACTATGGCTACACCTTC.

The chain uses TRBV5-6 and TRBJ2-3; D possibly corresponds to TRBD1 (5 bases). The CDR3 runs to 13 residues. CDR1 is SGHDT, CDR2 YYEEEE, per germline. The germline V and J ends were trimmed by 2 bases and 4 bases, with 8 bases remaining between them. In nucleotides, the CDR3 is TGTGCCAGCAGCTTCAAGGGGCCAGATACGCAGTATTTT. Translating gives CASSFKGPDTQYF.

This chain joins TRBV29-1 and TRBJ1-1; TRBD1 is a possible D gene (5 bases). Germline V gives CDR1 SQVTM, CDR2 ANQGSEA. Trimming pared 1 base from V and 4 bases from J, leaving 10 bases between. The CDR3 consists of 13 residues. The CDR3 loop is CSVEGGLGTEAFF. CDR3 sequence (DNA): TGCAGCGTTGAAGGGGGACTGGGCACTGAAGCTTTCTTT.

This clonotype was recorded many times. The V and J genes are TRBV4-2 and TRBJ2-7; no definite D call. V lost 1 base, J lost 0 bases, and 4 bases lay in between. The CDR3 runs 13 residues. In germline, CDR1 is LGHNA, CDR2 YNFKEQ. Here the CDR3 DNA reads TGTGCCAGCAGCCAAGTGGACTCCTACGAGCAGTACTTC. This gives the protein CASSQVDSYEQYF.

This clonotype was recorded a few times. The chain recombines TRBV7-9 with TRBJ2-3, with 8 bases matching TRBD2. Germline V CDR1 and CDR2: SEHNR, FQNEAQ (reference sequence). The CDR3 extends over 16 amino acids. V lost 6 bases to trimming and J lost 4 bases; unmatched junction nucleotides: 12. CDR3 protein: CASSSFGAGGADTQYF. CDR3 in DNA: TGTGCCAGCAGTTCCTTTGGCGCGGGGGGCGCAGATACGCAGTATTTT.

A few counts support this clonotype. The genes are TRBV6-5 and TRBJ1-1; the D is unclear. Per the germline V gene, CDR1 is MNHEY and CDR2 is SVGAGI. The CDR3 loop spans 13 amino acids. V was cut by 0 bases and J by 6 bases, with 8 bases left in between. The CDR3 region is CASSYSKAAEAFF. In nucleotides, the CDR3 is TGTGCCAGCAGTTACTCGAAGGCTGCTGAAGCTTTCTTT.

This clonotype has just a few counts. The chain employs TRBV19 and TRBJ1-1; D unclear. The length of the CDR3 is 11 residues. Trimming left V 4 bases short and J 6 bases short, with 6 bases between. Germline values: CDR1 LNHDA, CDR2 SQIVND (reference sequence). The DNA of the CDR3 is TGTGCCAGTAGTAATCGGGCTGAAGCTTTCTTT. Its translation is CASSNRAEAFF.

The V call is TRBV28, the J call TRBJ2-5; a possible D gene is TRBD1 (5 bases). The CDR3 has 14 residues. Germline CDR1 reads MDHEN; CDR2 reads SYDVKM. The V end was cut by 3 bases, the J end by 0 bases, with 8 bases between. CDR3 DNA: TGTGCCAGCAGTTTTGGGGCGTACCAAGAGACCCAGTACTTC. The encoded protein is CASSFGAYQETQYF.

The chain has TRBV5-1 and TRBJ2-5, with 8 positions matching TRBD2. The V and J ends lost 4 bases and 5 bases, in that order; junction bases with no gene match: 4. This CDR3 has 13 residues. Germline loops: CDR1 SGHRS, CDR2 YFSETQ. This chain's CDR3 is CASSAGGSETQYF. The CDR3 DNA reads TGCGCCAGCAGCGCGGGGGGCAGCGAGACCCAGTACTTC. Based on the CDR3 plus reference TRBV5-1 and TRBJ2-5, the full variable domain is KAGVTQTPRYLIKTRGQQVTLSCSPISGHRSVSWYQQTPGQGLQFLFEYFSETQRNKGNFPGRFSGRQFSNSRSEMNVSTLELGDSALYLCASSAGGSETQYFGPGTRLLVL.

The V gene is TRBV28, the J gene TRBJ2-5; possibly TRBD2 for D (5 bases). The CDR3 has 13 residues. Germline lookup yields CDR1 MDHEN and CDR2 SYDVKM. Trimming left V 7 bases short and J 2 bases short, with 11 bases between. CDR3 nucleotide sequence: TGTGCCAGCACCACTAGACCGCAAGAGACCCAGTACTTC. Protein: CASTTRPQETQYF.

V gene TRBV9 combines with J gene TRBJ1-2; TRBD1 might be the D (6 bases). The V end was cut by 0 bases, the J end by 4 bases, with 13 bases between. CDR3 length: 15 amino acids. Germline values: CDR1 SGDLS, CDR2 YYNGEE. CDR3 coding DNA: TGTGCCAGCAGCGTAGGTCAGGGGCGCGTCTATGGCTACACCTTC. Protein sequence: CASSVGQGRVYGYTF.

In its sample, this clonotype was seen a few times. The chain couples TRBV7-3 to TRBJ2-3; D gene unclear. Germline V gene sequence: CDR1 SGHTA, CDR2 FQGTGA. This CDR3 has 13 amino acids. Between the trimmed V and J ends, which lost 5 bases and 4 bases, there was a span of 10 bases. The DNA of the CDR3 is TGTGCCAGCAGCCCCTCCGGTTCAGATACGCAGTATTTT. As protein: CASSPSGSDTQYF. Complete variable domain (other parts from reference TRBV7-3 and TRBJ2-3): GAGVSQTPSNKVTEKGKYVELRCDPISGHTALYWYRQSLGQGPEFLIYFQGTGAADDSGLPNDRFFAVRPEGSVSTLKIQRTERGDSAVYLCASSPSGSDTQYFGPGTRLTVL.